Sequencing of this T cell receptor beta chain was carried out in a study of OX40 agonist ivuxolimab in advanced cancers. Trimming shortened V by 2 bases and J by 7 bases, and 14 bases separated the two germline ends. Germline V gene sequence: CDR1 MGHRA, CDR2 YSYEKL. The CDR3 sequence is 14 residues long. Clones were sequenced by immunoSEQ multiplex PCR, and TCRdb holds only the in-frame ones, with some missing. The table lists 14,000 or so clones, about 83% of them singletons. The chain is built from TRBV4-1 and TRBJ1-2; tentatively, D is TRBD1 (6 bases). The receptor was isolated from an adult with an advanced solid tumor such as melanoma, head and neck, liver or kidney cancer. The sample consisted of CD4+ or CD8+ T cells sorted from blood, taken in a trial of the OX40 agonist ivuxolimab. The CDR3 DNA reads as TGCGCCAGCAGCCAAACTACAGGGTTGGGTGGCTACACCTTC. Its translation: CASSQTTGLGGYTF.